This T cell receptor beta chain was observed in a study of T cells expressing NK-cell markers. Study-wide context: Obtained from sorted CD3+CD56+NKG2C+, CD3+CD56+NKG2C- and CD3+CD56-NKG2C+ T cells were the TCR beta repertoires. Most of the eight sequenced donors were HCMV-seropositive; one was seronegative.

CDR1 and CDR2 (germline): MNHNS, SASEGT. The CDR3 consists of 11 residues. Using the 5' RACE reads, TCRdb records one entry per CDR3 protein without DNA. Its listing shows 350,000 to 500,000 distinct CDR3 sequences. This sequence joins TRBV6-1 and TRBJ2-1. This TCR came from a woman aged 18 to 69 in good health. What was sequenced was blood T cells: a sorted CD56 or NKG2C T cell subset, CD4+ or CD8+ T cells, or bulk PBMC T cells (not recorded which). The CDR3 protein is CASATDNEQFF.